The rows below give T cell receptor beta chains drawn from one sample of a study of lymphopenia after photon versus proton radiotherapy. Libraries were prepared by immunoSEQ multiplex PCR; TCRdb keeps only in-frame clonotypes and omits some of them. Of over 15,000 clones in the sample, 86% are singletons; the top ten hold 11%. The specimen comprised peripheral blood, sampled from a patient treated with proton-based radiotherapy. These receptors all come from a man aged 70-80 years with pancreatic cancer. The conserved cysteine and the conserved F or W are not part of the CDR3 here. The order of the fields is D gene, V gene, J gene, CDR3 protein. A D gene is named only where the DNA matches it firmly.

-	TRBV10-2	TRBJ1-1	ATLQSTEAF
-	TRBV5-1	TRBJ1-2	ASSLDYRDRNYGYT
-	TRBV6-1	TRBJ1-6	ASRSSYNSPLH
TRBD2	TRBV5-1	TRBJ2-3	ASSFLGEGDTQY
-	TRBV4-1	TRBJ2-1	ASSQRGAEQF
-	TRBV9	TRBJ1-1	ASSVTMNTEAF
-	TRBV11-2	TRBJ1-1	ASSLGQTMNTEAF
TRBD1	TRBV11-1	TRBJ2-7	ASSFRTGGYEQY
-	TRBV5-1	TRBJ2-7	ASSLAGTGINEQY
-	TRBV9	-	ASSSGHRLYEQY
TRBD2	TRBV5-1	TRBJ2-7	ASSLGLAGGQHEQY
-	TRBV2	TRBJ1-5	ASSREQMSNQPQH
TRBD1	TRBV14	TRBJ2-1	ASSPSAGTGVHNEQF
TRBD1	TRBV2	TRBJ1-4	ASITGTGIGEKLF
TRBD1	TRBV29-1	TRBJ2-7	SVWTGSYEQY
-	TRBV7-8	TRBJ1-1	ASGFSQGPEAF
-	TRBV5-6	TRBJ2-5	ASSPPYGNQETQY
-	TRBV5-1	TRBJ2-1	ASSSNPGTHNEQF
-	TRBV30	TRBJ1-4	AWSGLTATNEKLF
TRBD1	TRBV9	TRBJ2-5	ASSIGTGGTETQY
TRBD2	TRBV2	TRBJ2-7	ASKLAGGSYEQY
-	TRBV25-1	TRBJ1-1	ASSDGAGIRLAF
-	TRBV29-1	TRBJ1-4	SVKQTVATNEKLF
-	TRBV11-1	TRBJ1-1	ASNRPNTEAF
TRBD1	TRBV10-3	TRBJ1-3	AISPGQGGNTIY
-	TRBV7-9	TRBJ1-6	ASSSGRLYSPLH
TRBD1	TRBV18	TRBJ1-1	ASSVDRVYTEAF
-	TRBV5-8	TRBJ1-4	ASSRIRRATNEKLF
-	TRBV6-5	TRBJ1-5	ASSPTTEYYQPQH
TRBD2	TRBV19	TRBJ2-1	ASKRGGTSGNNEQF
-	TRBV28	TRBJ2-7	ASSPTYEQY
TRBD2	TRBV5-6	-	ASSLGTNYEQY
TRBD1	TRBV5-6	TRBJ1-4	ASSETGLLQTYNEKLF
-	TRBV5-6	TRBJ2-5	ASSLLYRAQETQY
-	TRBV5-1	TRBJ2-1	ASSSPPLGREQF
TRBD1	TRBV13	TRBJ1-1	ASSSGQGFEAF
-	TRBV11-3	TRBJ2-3	ASSSWTESTDTQY
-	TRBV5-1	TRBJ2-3	ASSQGGWTDTQY
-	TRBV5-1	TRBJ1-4	ASSVEGRGEKLF
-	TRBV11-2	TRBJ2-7	ASSPDTYEQY
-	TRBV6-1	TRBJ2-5	ASSEADREETQY
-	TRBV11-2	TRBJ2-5	ASSFATGLETQY
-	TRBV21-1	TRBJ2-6	ASSSRAGAGNSSGANVLT
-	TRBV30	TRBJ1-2	AWSVGTGYT
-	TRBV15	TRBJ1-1	ATSRGGVNTEAF
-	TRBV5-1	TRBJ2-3	ASSLAAGTRGDTQY